This T cell receptor (beta chain) was recovered during a study of blood T cell repertoires in COVID-19. Turning to the study itself: The analysed material was cDNA or gDNA that came from T cells, B-cell-depleted T cells, or PBMCs.

Trimming took 4 bases from V and 6 from J; bases not matched to a gene: 9. Germline lookup yields CDR1 SGDLS and CDR2 YYNGEE. This CDR3 is 15 amino acids long. TCRdb's table, derived via immunoSEQ multiplex PCR, lists solely in-frame clones and lacks some. The data show approximately 240,000 clones, roughly 84% seen once. Sequencing was done on a sample of peripheral blood. The TCR was taken from a woman aged 60-75 years with acute or convalescent COVID-19. The chain joins TRBV9 to TRBJ2-2, with 7 bases lining up with TRBD2. CDR3 protein: CASSLGTIGSGELFF. CDR3 nucleotide sequence: TGTGCCAGCAGCTTAGGGACTATAGGGTCCGGGGAGCTGTTTTTT.